This T cell receptor (beta chain) was identified during a study of T cell responses to AZD1222 COVID-19 vaccine. Study results and limitations: The study found vaccine-associated CD4 TCRs spanning spike, dominant at 160-218 and 743-854.

Using immunoSEQ multiplex PCR, the repertoire was profiled, and TCRdb retains in-frame clones only, with some absent. The table has tens of thousands of clones, around 89% seen once; the top ten hold over 25%. This clone has only one observation. Its antigen is not known. Analysis merged second doses at about 4 or about 12 weeks. The V end was cut by 4 bases, the J end by 9 bases, with 18 bases between. Germline CDR1 is SGHTA and CDR2 is FQGTGA. The CDR3 runs 14 residues. This TCR derives from an adult who received the AZD1222 COVID-19 vaccine. The sequences come from peripheral blood, collected 28 days after the second AZD1222 dose. The rearrangement uses TRBV7-3 and TRBJ1-1; perhaps TRBD1 as D (5 bases). The CDR3 DNA follows: TGTGCCAGCAGCTCCATGGGGACTTCCAGACAAGCTTTCTTT. This gives the protein CASSSMGTSRQAFF.